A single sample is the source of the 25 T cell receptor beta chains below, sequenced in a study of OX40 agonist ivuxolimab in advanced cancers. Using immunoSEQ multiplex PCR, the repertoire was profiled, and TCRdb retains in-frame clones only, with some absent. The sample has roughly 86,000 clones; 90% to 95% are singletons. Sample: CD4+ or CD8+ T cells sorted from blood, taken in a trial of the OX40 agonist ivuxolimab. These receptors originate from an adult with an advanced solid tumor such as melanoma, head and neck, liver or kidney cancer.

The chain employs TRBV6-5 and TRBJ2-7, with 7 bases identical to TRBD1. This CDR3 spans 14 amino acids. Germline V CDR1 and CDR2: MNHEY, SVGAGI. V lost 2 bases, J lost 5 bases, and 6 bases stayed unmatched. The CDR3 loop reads CASSYPPGGHEQYF. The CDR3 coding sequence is TGTGCCAGCAGTTACCCCCCAGGGGGTCACGAGCAGTACTTC.

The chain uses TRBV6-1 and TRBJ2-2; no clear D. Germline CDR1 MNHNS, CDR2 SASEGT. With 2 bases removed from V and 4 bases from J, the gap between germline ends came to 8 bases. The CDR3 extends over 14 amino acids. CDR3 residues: CASSESFGTGELFF. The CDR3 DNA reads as TGTGCCAGCAGTGAAAGTTTTGGCACCGGGGAGCTGTTTTTT.

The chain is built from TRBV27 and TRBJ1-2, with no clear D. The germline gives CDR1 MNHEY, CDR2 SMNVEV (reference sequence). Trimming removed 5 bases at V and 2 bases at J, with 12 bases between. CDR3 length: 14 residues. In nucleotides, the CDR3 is TGTGCCAGCAGTCGCGCTGGGGAGAACTATGGCTACACCTTC. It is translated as CASSRAGENYGYTF.

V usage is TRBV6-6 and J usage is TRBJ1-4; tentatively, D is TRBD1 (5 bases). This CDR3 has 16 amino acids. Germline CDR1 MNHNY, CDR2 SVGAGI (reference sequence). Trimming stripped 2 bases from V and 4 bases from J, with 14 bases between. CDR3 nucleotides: TGTGCCAGCAGTTACCCTCCGGGACGGAATAATGAAAAACTGTTTTTT. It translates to CASSYPPGRNNEKLFF.

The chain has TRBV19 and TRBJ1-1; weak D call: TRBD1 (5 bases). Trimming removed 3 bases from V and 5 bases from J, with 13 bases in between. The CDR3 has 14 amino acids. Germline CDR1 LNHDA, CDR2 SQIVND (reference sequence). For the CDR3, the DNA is TGTGCCAGTAGTATCCGCACTGGGGGGACTGAAGCTTTCTTT. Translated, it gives CASSIRTGGTEAFF.

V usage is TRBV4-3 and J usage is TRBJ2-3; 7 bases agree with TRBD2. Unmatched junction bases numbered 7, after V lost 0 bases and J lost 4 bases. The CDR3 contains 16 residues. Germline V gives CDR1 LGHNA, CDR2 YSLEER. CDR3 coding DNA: TGCGCCAGCAGCCAAGATGGGAGGGTAGGGGCAGATACGCAGTATTTT. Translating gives CASSQDGRVGADTQYF.

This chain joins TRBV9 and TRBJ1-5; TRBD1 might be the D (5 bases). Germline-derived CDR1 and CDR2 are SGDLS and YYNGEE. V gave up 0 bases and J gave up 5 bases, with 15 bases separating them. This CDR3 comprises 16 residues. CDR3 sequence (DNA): TGTGCCAGCAGCGTAGAGGGTCGGTGGGACGATCAGCCCCAGCATTTT. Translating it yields CASSVEGRWDDQPQHF. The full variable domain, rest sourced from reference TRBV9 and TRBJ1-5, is DSGVTQTPKHLITATGQRVTLRCSPRSGDLSVYWYQQSLDQGLQFLIQYYNGEERAKGNILERFSAQQFPDLHSELNLSSLELGDSALYFCASSVEGRWDDQPQHFGDGTRLSIL.

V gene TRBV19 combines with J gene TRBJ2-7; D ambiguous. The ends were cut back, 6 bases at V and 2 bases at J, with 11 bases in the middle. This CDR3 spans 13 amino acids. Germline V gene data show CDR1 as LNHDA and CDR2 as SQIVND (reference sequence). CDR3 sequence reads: CASSPDGPYEQYF. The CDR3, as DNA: TGTGCCAGTAGCCCGGACGGTCCCTACGAGCAGTACTTC.

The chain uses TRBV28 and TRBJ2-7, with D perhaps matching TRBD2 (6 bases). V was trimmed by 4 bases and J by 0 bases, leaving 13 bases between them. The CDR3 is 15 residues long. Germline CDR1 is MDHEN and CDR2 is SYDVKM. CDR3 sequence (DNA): TGTGCCAGCAGTTCCGTTGGGCGGGGCTCCTACGAGCAGTACTTC. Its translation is CASSSVGRGSYEQYF.

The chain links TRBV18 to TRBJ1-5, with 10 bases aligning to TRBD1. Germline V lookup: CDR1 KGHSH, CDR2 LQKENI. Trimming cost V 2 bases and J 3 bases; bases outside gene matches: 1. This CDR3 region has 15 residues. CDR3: CASSPGTGVNQPQHF. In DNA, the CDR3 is TGTGCCAGCTCACCAGGGACAGGGGTCAATCAGCCCCAGCATTTT.

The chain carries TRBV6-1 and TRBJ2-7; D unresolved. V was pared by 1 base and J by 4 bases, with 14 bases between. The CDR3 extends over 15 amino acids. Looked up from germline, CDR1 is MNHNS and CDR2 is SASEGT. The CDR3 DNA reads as TGTGCCAGCAGTGAAGGATCCTCAAGTATATACGAGCAGTACTTC. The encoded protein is CASSEGSSSIYEQYF.

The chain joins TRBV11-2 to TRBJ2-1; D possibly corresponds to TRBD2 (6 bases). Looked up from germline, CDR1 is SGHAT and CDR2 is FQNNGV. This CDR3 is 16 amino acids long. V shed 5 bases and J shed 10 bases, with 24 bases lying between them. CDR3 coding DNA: TGTGCCAGCAGCCCGCTACGGGGGTTACTCAGAGGGGAGCAGTTCTTC. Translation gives CASSPLRGLLRGEQFF.

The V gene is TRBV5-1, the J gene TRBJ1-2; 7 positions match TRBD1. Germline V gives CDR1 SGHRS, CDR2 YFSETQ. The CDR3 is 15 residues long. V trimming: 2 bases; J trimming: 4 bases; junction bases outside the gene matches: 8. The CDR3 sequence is CASSLGTGEIYGYTF. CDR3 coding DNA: TGCGCCAGCAGCTTAGGTACAGGGGAAATCTATGGCTACACCTTC. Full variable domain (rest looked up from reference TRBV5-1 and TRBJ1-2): KAGVTQTPRYLIKTRGQQVTLSCSPISGHRSVSWYQQTPGQGLQFLFEYFSETQRNKGNFPGRFSGRQFSNSRSEMNVSTLELGDSALYLCASSLGTGEIYGYTFGSGTRLTVV.

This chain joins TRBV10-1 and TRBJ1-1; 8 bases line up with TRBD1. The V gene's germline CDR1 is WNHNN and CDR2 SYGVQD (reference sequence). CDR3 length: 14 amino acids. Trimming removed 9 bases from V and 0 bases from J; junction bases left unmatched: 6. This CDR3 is CARQGGQMNTEAFF. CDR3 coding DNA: TGCGCCAGACAGGGGGGACAAATGAACACTGAAGCTTTCTTT.

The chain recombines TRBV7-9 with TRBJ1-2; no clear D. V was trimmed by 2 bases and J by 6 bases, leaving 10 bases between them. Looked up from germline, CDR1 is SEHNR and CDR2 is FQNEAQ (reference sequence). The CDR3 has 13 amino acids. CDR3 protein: CASSLSNRDGYTF. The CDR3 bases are TGTGCCAGCAGCTTATCCAATCGGGATGGCTACACCTTC.

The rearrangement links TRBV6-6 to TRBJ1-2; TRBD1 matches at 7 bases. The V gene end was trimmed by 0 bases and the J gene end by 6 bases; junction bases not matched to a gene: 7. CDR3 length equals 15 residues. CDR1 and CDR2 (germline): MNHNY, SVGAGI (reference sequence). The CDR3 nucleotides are TGTGCCAGCAGTTACTCCGGACAGGTCCCGCATGGCTACACCTTC. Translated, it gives CASSYSGQVPHGYTF.

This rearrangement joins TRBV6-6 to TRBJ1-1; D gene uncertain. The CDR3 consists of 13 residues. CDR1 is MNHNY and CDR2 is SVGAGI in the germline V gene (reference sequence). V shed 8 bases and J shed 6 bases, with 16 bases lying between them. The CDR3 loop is CASLRREGAEAFF. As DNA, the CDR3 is TGTGCCAGCCTGAGGCGGGAAGGCGCTGAAGCTTTCTTT.

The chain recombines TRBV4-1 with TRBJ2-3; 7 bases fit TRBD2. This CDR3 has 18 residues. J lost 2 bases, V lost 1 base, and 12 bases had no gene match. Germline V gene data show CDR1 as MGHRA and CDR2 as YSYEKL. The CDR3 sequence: CASSQGNPTSRFTDTQYF. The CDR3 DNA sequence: TGCGCCAGCAGCCAAGGTAACCCGACTAGCCGATTCACAGATACGCAGTATTTT.

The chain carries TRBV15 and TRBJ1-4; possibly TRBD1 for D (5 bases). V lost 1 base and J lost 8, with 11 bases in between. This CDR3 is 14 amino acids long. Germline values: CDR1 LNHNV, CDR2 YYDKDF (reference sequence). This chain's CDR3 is CATSRGVGEEKLFF. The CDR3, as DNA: TGTGCCACCAGCAGAGGGGTAGGGGAGGAAAAACTGTTTTTT.

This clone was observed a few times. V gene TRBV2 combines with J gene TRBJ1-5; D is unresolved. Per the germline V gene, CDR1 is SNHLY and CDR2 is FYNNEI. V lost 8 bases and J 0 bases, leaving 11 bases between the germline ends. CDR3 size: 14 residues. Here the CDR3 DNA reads TGTGCCAGCGAAGGGTCGAATAGCAATCAGCCCCAGCATTTT. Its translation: CASEGSNSNQPQHF.

This CDR3 reads CASSELDRGNSPLHF. CDR3 nucleotide sequence: TGTGCCAGCAGTGAATTGGACAGGGGTAATTCACCCCTCCACTTT. V gene TRBV6-1 combines with J gene TRBJ1-6, with 9 bases that match TRBD1. The V gene end was trimmed by 2 bases and the J gene end by 6 bases; junction bases not matched to a gene: 2. Germline values: CDR1 MNHNS, CDR2 SASEGT. The CDR3 totals 15 residues.

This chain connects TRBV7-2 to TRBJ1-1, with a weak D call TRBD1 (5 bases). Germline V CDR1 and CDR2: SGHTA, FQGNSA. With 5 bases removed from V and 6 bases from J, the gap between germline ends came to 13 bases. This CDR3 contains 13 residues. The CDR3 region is CASSRGGVPEAFF. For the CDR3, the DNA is TGTGCCAGCAGCCGTGGGGGGGTACCTGAAGCTTTCTTT.

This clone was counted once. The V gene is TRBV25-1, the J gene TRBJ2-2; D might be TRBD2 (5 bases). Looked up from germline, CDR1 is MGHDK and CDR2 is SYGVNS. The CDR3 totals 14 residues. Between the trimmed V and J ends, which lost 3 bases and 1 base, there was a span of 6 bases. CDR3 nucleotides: TGTGCCAGCAGTGATCGGGGGAACACCGGGGAGCTGTTTTTT. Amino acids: CASSDRGNTGELFF. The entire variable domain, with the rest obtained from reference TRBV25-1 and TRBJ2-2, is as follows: EADIYQTPRYLVIGTGKKITLECSQTMGHDKMYWYQQDPGMELHLIHYSYGVNSTEKGDLSSESTVSRIRTEHFPLTLESARPSHTSQYLCASSDRGNTGELFFGEGSRLTVL.

The CDR3 DNA reads as TGTGCCACCAGCAGAGCGCGGGGGGTTAACTATGGCTACACCTTC. Translated: CATSRARGVNYGYTF. V is TRBV15 and J is TRBJ1-2; TRBD1 is a possible D gene (5 bases). V was trimmed by 1 base and J by 1 base, leaving 10 bases between them. CDR1 is LNHNV and CDR2 is YYDKDF in the germline V gene (reference sequence). The CDR3 has 15 amino acids.

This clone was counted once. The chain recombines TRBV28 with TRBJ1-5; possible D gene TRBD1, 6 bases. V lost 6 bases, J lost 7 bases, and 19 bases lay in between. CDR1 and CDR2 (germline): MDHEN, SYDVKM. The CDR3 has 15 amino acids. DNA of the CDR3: TGTGCCAGCAGCAGCACCCAGGGGTTTCGCCAGCCCCAGCATTTT. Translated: CASSSTQGFRQPQHF. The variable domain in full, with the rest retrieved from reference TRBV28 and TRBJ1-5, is DVKVTQSSRYLVKRTGEKVFLECVQDMDHENMFWYRQDPGLGLRLIYFSYDVKMKEKGDIPEGYSVSREKKERFSLILESASTNQTSMYLCASSSTQGFRQPQHFGDGTRLSIL.